One T cell receptor (beta chain) is described in this entry. These data are taken from a study of control samples from healthy donors and cancer patients. Germline loops: CDR1 LNHNV, CDR2 YYDKDF (reference sequence). Trimming took 1 base from V and 1 from J, leaving 21 bases between them. The CDR3 totals 19 residues. This table comes from immunoSEQ multiplex PCR, and its TCRdb copy is limited to in-frame clones, with some not included. The data contain 170,000 or so clones, more than 85% of them singletons. Sequenced input: blood. The sequence was collected from a woman between 40 and 50 years old in good health. This chain links TRBV15 with TRBJ2-3, with a possible D match to TRBD2 (6 bases). Written as DNA, the CDR3 is TGTGCCACCAGCAGAGGCCACGTAACGGGGGTCGGACGCACAGATACGCAGTATTTT. Translated, it gives CATSRGHVTGVGRTDTQYF.